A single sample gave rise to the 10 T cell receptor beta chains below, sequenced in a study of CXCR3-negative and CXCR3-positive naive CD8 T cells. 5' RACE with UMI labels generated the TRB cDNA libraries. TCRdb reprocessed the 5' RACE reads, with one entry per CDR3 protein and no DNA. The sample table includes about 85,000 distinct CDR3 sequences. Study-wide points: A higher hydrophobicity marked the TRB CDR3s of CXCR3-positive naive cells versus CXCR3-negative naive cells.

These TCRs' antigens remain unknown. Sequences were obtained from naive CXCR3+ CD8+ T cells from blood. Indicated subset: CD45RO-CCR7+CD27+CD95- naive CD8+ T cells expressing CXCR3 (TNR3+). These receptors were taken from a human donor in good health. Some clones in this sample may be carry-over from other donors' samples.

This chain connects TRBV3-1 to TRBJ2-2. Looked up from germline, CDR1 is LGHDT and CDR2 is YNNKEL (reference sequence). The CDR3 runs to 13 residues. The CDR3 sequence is CASGQPNTGELFF.

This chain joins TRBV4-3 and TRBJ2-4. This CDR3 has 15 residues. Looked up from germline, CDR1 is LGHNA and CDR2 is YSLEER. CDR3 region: CASSQGTASLNIQYF.

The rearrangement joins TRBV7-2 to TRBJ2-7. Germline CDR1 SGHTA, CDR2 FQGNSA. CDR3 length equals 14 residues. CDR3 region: CASSLENSPYEQYF.

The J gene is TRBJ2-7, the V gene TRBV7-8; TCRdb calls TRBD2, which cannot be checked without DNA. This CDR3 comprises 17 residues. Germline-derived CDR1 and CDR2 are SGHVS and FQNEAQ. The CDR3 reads CASSLDDSGGSSYEQYF.

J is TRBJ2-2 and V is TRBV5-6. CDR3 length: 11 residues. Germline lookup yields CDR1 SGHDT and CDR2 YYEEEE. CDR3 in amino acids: CASSLTVELFF.

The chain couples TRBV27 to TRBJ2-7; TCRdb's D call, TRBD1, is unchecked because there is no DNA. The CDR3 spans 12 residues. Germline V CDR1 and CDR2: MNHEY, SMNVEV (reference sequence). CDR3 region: CASLGGGDEQYF.

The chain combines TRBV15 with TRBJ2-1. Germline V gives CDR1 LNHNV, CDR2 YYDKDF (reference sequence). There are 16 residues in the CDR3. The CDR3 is CATSRDLSSSYNEQFF.

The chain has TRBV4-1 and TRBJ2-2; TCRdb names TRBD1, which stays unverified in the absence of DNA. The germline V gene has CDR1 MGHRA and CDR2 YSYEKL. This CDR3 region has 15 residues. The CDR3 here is CASSQGQGLSGELFF.

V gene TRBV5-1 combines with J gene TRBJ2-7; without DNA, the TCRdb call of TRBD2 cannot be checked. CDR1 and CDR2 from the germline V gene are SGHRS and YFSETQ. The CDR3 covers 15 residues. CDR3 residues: CASSEIGLSAYEQYF.

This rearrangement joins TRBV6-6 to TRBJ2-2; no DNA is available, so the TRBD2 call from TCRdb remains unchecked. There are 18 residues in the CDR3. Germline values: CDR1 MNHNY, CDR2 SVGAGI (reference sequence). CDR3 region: CASSYSEFTSGGDGELFF.